This T cell receptor (beta chain) is drawn from a study of shared clonotypes between healthy human individuals. The sample holds a few counts of this clone. The same CDR3 is also encoded by other DNA sequences in this sample. Sequenced by immunoSEQ multiplex PCR; TCRdb stores in-frame clones only, minus some. Of 950,000 to 1,200,000 clones listed, approximately 75% are singletons. Trimming shortened V by 5 bases and J by 2 bases, and 11 bases separated the two germline ends. Germline V gene sequence: CDR1 SGHAT, CDR2 FQNNGV. The CDR3 consists of 14 residues. The chain joins TRBV11-2 to TRBJ2-3; either TRBD1 or TRBD2 may supply D (5 bases each). What was sequenced was memory CD4+ T cells from PBMCs. As to subset: CD45RA-negative fraction. The TCR sequence derives from a young man in good health. Some clones in this sample may be carry-over from other donors' samples. The CDR3 DNA reads TGTGCCAGCAGCCCGGGGACGTACACAGATACGCAGTATTTT. Protein: CASSPGTYTDTQYF. The complete variable domain, with remaining parts taken from reference TRBV11-2 and TRBJ2-3, reads EAGVAQSPRYKIIEKRQSVAFWCNPISGHATLYWYQQILGQGPKLLIQFQNNGVVDDSQLPKDRFSAERLKGVDSTLKIQPAKLEDSAVYLCASSPGTYTDTQYFGPGTRLTVL.